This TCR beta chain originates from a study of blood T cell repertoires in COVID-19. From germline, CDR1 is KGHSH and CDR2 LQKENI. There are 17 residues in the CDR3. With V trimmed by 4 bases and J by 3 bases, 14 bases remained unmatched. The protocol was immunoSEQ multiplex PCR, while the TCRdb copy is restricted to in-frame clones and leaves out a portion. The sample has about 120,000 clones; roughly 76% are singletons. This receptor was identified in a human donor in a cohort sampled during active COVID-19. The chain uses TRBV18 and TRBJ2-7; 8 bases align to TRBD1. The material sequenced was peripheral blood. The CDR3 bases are TGTGCCAGCTCACGCTCATTTGGACAGGGCGCCAGCTACGAGCAGTACTTC. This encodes CASSRSFGQGASYEQYF.